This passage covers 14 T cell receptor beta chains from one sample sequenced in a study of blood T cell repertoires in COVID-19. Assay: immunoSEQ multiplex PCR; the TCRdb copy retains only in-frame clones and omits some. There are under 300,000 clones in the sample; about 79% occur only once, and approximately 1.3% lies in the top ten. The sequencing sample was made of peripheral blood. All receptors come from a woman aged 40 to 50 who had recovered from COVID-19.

The CDR3 reads CASSLLSEADTQYF. In DNA form, the CDR3 reads TGTGCCAGCAGCTTATTATCTGAGGCAGATACGCAGTATTTT. The chain joins TRBV7-9 to TRBJ2-3; D unclear. The germline V and J ends were trimmed by 2 bases and 4 bases, with 10 bases remaining between them. This CDR3 spans 14 amino acids. Per germline, CDR1 SEHNR and CDR2 FQNEAQ (reference sequence).

The CDR3 sequence is CASSLGTLQETQYF. CDR3 nucleotides: TGCGCCAGCAGCTTAGGGACTCTCCAAGAGACCCAGTACTTC. J is TRBJ2-5 and V is TRBV5-1; possible D gene TRBD2, 6 bases. CDR3 length: 14 residues. With 2 bases removed from V and 1 base from J, the gap between germline ends came to 9 bases. Per the germline V gene, CDR1 is SGHRS and CDR2 is YFSETQ.

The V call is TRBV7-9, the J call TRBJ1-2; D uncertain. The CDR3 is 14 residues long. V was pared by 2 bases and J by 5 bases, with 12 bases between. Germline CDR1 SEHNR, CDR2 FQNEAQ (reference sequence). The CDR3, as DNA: TGTGCCAGCAGCTTAAACAGTGCGCTGTATGGCTACACCTTC. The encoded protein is CASSLNSALYGYTF.

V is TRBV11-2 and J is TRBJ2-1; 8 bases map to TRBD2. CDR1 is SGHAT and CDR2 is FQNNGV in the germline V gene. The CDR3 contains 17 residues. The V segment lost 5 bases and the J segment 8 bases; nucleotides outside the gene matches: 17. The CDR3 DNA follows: TGTGCCAGCAGCCCTCGGGACTCGCGGGGGGCGGGGGATGAGCAGTTCTTC. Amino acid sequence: CASSPRDSRGAGDEQFF.

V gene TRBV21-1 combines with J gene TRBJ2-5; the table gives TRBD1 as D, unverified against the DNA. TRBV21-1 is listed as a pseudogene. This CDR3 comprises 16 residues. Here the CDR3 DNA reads TGTGCCAGCAGCCACCGTGCTACAGGTCCGCGGGAGACCCAGTACTTC. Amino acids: CASSHRATGPRETQYF.

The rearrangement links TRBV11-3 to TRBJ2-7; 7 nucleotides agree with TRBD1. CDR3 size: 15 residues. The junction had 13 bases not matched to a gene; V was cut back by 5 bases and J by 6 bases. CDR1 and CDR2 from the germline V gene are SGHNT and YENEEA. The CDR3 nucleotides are TGTGCCAGCAGCCCCGGTATTAGGGGGCTAGGCGAGCAGTACTTC. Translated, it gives CASSPGIRGLGEQYF. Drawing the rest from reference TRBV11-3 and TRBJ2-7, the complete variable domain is EAGVVQSPRYKIIEKKQPVAFWCNPISGHNTLYWYLQNLGQGPELLIRYENEEAVDDSQLPKDRFSAERLKGVDSTLKIQPAELGDSAVYLCASSPGIRGLGEQYFGPGTRLTVT.

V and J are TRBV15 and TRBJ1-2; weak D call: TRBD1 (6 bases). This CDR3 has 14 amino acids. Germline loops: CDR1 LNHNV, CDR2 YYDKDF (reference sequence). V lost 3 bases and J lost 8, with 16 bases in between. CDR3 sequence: CATSRPRTERGYTF. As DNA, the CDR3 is TGTGCCACCAGCAGGCCACGGACAGAGCGCGGCTACACCTTC.

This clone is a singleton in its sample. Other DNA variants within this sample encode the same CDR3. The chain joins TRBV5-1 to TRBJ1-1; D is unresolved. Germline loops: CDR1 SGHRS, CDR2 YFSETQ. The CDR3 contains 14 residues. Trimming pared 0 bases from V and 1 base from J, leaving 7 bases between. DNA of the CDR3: TGCGCCAGCAGCTTGGACAGCCGGAACACTGAAGCTTTCTTT. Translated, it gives CASSLDSRNTEAFF.

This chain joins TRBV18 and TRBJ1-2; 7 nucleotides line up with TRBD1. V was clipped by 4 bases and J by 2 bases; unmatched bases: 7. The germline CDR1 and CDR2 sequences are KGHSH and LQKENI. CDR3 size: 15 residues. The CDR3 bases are TGTGCCAGCTCACTAATAGGACAGGTGAACTATGGCTACACCTTC. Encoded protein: CASSLIGQVNYGYTF.

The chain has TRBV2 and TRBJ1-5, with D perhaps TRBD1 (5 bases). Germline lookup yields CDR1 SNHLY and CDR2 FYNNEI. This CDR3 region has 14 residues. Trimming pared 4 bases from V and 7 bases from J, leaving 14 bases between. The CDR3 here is CASSGTTGDQPQHF. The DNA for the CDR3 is TGTGCCAGCAGTGGTACAACGGGGGACCAGCCCCAGCATTTT.

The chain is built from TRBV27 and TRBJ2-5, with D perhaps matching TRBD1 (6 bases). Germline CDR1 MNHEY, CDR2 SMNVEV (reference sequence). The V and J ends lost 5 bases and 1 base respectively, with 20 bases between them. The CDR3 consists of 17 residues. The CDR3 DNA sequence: TGTGCCAGCAGTGGCCTAACAGGGTTCGCGTCCCAAGAGACCCAGTACTTC. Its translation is CASSGLTGFASQETQYF.

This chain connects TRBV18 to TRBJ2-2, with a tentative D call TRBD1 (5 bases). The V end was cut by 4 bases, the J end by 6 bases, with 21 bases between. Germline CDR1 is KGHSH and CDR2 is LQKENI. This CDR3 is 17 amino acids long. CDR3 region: CASSRERWQGTAGELFF. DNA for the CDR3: TGTGCCAGCTCACGAGAGAGGTGGCAGGGTACAGCCGGGGAGCTGTTTTTT. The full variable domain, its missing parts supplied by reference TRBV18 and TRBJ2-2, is NAGVMQNPRHLVRRRGQEARLRCSPMKGHSHVYWYRQLPEEGLKFMVYLQKENIIDESGMPKERFSAEFPKEGPSILRIQQVVRGDSAAYFCASSRERWQGTAGELFFGEGSRLTVL.

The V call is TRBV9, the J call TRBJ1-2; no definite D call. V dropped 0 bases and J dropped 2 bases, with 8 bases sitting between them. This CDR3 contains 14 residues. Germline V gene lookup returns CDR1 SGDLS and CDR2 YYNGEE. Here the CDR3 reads CASSVAQENYGYTF. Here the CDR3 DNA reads TGTGCCAGCAGCGTAGCTCAGGAAAACTATGGCTACACCTTC.

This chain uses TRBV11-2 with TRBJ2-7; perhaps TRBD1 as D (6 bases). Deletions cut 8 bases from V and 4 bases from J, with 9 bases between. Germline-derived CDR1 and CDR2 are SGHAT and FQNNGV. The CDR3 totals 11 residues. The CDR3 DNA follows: TGTGCCAGCCAGGGGCAGTACGAGCAGTACTTC. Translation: CASQGQYEQYF.